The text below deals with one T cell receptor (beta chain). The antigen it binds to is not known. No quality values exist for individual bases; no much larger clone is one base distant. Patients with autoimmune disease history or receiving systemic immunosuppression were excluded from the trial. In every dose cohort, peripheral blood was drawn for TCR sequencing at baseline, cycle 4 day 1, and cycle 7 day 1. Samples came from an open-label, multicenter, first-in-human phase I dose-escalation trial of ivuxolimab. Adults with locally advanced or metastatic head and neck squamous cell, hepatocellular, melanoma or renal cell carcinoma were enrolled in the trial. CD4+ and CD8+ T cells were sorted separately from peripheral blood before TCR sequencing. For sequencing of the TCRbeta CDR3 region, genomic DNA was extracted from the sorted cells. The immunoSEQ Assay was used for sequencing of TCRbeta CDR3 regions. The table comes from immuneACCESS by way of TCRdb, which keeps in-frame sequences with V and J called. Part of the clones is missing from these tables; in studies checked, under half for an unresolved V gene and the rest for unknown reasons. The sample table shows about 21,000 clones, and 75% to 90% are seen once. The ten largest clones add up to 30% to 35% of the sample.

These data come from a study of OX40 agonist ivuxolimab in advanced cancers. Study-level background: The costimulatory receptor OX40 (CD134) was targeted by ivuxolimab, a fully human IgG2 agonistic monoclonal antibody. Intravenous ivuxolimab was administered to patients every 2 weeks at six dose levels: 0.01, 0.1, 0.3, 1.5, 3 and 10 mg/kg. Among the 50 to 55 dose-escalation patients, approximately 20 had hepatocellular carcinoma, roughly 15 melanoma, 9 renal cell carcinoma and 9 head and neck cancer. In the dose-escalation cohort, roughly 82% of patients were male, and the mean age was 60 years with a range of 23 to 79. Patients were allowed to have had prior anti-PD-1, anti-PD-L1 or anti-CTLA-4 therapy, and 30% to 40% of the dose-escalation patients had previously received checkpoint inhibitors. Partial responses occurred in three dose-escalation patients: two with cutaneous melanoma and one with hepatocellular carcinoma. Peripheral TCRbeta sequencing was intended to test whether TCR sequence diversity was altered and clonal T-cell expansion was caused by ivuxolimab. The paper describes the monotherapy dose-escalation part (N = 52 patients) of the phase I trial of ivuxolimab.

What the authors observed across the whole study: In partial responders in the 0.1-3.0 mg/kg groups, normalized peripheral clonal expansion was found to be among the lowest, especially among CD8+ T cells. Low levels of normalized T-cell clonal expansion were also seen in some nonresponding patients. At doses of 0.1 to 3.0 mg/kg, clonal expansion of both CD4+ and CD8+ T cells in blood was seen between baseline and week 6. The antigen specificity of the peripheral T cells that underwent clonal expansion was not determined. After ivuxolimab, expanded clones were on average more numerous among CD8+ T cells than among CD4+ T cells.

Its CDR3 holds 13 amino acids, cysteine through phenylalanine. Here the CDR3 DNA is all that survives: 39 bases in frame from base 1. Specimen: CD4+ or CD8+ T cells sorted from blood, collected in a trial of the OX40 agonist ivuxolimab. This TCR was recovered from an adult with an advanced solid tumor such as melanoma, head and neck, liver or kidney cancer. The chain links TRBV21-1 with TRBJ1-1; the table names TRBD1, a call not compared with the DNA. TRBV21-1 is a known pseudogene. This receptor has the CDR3 CVSSKVSGTEAFF. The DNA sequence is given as TGTGTCAGCAGCAAAGTTAGTGGGACAGAAGCTTTCTTT.